The present T cell receptor (beta chain) was sequenced within a study of blood T cell repertoires in COVID-19. Study in general: Italy, Spain and the United States were the sources of the convalescent and acute COVID-19 samples. In each case, the material was cDNA or gDNA derived from T cells, B-cell-depleted T cells, or PBMCs.

The germline V gene encodes CDR1 PRHDT and CDR2 FYEKMQ (reference sequence). Unmatched junction bases numbered 13, after V lost 3 bases and J lost 7 bases. This CDR3 comprises 17 residues. In the original processing: Counts of nucleated cells, estimated from reference gene primer amplification, were obtained. Measured with immunoSEQ multiplex PCR; TCRdb has only the in-frame clones, and not every one. V, J and clone size derive from that table, while D and trimming were established from the DNA sequence. The sample includes about 68,000 clones, over 75% of them seen just once. Source material: peripheral blood. The chain uses TRBV13 and TRBJ2-5; the match to TRBD2 covers 11 bases. The receptor was isolated from a man aged 50 to 60 with active COVID-19. The CDR3 loop is CASSFLTSGDSPVTQYF. For the CDR3, the DNA is TGTGCCAGCAGCTTTTTGACTAGCGGGGATTCCCCCGTGACCCAGTACTTC.